Below, 28 T cell receptor beta chains from the same sample are listed, as sequenced in a study of monozygotic twins with inflammatory bowel disease. TCRdb reprocessed the 5' RACE reads and reports one entry per CDR3 protein, with no DNA. The record lists fewer than 550,000 distinct CDR3 sequences, of which the ten most abundant hold 2.4%. Specimen: blood. The receptors come from a human donor with ulcerative colitis or Crohn's disease, or a healthy co-twin of an affected twin (not recorded which).

The J gene is TRBJ2-2, the V gene TRBV7-2; TCRdb reports TRBD1, a call that lacks DNA to check it against. The germline V gene encodes CDR1 SGHTA and CDR2 FQGNSA. The CDR3 totals 14 residues. CDR3 sequence reads: CASSLEGRGGELFF. Complete variable domain (other parts from reference TRBV7-2 and TRBJ2-2): GAGVSQSPSNKVTEKGKDVELRCDPISGHTALYWYRQSLGQGLEFLIYFQGNSAPDKSGLPSDRFSAERTGGSVSTLTIQRTQQEDSAVYLCASSLEGRGGELFFGEGSRLTVL.

V usage is TRBV29-1 and J usage is TRBJ2-5; the D call from TCRdb, TRBD2, cannot be confirmed without DNA. This CDR3 is built from 12 residues. CDR1 SQVTM and CDR2 ANQGSEA come from the germline V gene. CDR3: CSVERQEETQYF. The full variable domain, rest sourced from reference TRBV29-1 and TRBJ2-5, is SAVISQKPSRDICQRGTSLTIQCQVDSQVTMMFWYRQQPGQSLTLIATANQGSEATYESGFVIDKFPISRPNLTFSTLTVSNMSPEDSSIYLCSVERQEETQYFGPGTRLLVL.

The chain joins TRBV7-6 to TRBJ2-1; TCRdb's D call of TRBD2 is untestable without DNA. CDR1 and CDR2 from the germline V gene are SGHVS and FNYEAQ. This CDR3 has 16 residues. The CDR3 region is CASSPLAGGSYNEQFF.

CDR3 region: CSARQAGVTQYF. The chain links TRBV20-1 to TRBJ2-3; TCRdb outputs TRBD2, but without DNA this stays unchecked. Germline V gives CDR1 DFQATT, CDR2 SNEGSKA (reference sequence). This CDR3 comprises 12 residues.

The J gene is TRBJ1-1, the V gene TRBV13; TCRdb's assignment of TRBD1 cannot be checked, as there is no DNA. The V gene's germline CDR1 is PRHDT and CDR2 FYEKMQ (reference sequence). CDR3 length: 16 amino acids. The CDR3 sequence: CASSLLDRGMNTEAFF.

This rearrangement joins TRBV29-1 to TRBJ2-2; the D call from TCRdb, TRBD2, cannot be confirmed without DNA. From germline, CDR1 is SQVTM and CDR2 ANQGSEA. This CDR3 contains 15 residues. This CDR3 is CSAGLGGGLTGELFF.

The chain combines TRBV18 with TRBJ2-5. From germline, CDR1 is KGHSH and CDR2 LQKENI. The CDR3 has 13 residues. The CDR3 protein is CASSIAKSETQYF.

The V gene is TRBV20-1, the J gene TRBJ2-5; TCRdb designates TRBD1, a call that cannot be tested without DNA. Germline V CDR1 and CDR2: DFQATT, SNEGSKA (reference sequence). The CDR3 is 15 amino acids. CDR3: CSARDQTGRQETQYF.

This sequence joins TRBV14 and TRBJ2-5. Germline assignment: CDR1 SGHDN and CDR2 FVKESK. The CDR3 sequence is 15 residues long. This CDR3 is CASSQFPAGQETQYF.

J is TRBJ2-3 and V is TRBV11-2. CDR1 and CDR2 (germline): SGHAT, FQNNGV. This CDR3 region has 17 residues. CDR3 loop: CASSLLNSGASTDTQYF. Supplemented by reference TRBV11-2 and TRBJ2-3, the full variable domain reads EAGVAQSPRYKIIEKRQSVAFWCNPISGHATLYWYQQILGQGPKLLIQFQNNGVVDDSQLPKDRFSAERLKGVDSTLKIQPAKLEDSAVYLCASSLLNSGASTDTQYFGPGTRLTVL.

The V gene is TRBV3-1, the J gene TRBJ2-5; absent DNA, TCRdb's TRBD1 call cannot be checked. CDR1 and CDR2 (germline): LGHDT, YNNKEL (reference sequence). The CDR3 has 16 amino acids. The CDR3 loop is CASSQGQGAASETQYF.

The chain is built from TRBV20-1 and TRBJ2-7; checking the TCRdb D call of TRBD2 is not possible without DNA. This CDR3 region has 15 residues. Germline V lookup: CDR1 DFQATT, CDR2 SNEGSKA (reference sequence). The CDR3 protein is CSARGILAGGYEQYF.

The gene calls are TRBV6-4 and TRBJ2-1. This CDR3 has 16 amino acids. CDR1 and CDR2 (germline): MRHNA, SNTAGT. CDR3 loop: CASSERPRGSYNEQFF.

V and J are TRBV5-1 and TRBJ2-3. CDR3 length: 12 residues. From germline, CDR1 is SGHRS and CDR2 YFSETQ. The CDR3 protein is CASSLDVDTQYF.

The chain carries TRBV14 and TRBJ1-1. CDR1 and CDR2 (germline): SGHDN, FVKESK. This CDR3 has 14 residues. CDR3: CASSQIGLNTEAFF.

The chain joins TRBV20-1 to TRBJ2-7; TCRdb's D gene call, TRBD2, goes unchecked for lack of DNA. The V gene's germline CDR1 is DFQATT and CDR2 SNEGSKA (reference sequence). The CDR3 has 14 residues. CDR3 sequence reads: CSAGSGGSPYEQYF.

The chain recombines TRBV12-3 or TRBV12-4 with TRBJ1-5. The CDR3 length is 18 residues. The CDR3: CASIKTTGTADRWEPQHF.

The chain combines TRBV6-2 or TRBV6-3 with TRBJ2-1. CDR1 and CDR2 from the germline V gene are MNHEY and SVGEGT. This CDR3 is 11 amino acids long. The CDR3 spells CATLDYNEQFF.

The chain's CDR3 is CASSLYLAGSYEQYF. This sequence joins TRBV5-4 and TRBJ2-7. Germline V gene sequence: CDR1 SGHNT, CDR2 YYREEE (reference sequence). The CDR3 runs 15 residues.

The V gene is TRBV21-1, the J gene TRBJ2-7; the D gene TCRdb calls, TRBD1, cannot be checked with no DNA. TRBV21-1 is a pseudogene locus. The CDR3 loop spans 11 amino acids. The CDR3 here is CASTQGDEQYF.

The chain links TRBV12-3 or TRBV12-4 to TRBJ1-1; TCRdb indicates TRBD1, and absent DNA this call remains unverified. The CDR3 has 13 amino acids. This CDR3 is CASSPTGGSEAFF.

This chain joins TRBV18 and TRBJ1-1. The CDR3 totals 13 residues. The germline gives CDR1 KGHSH, CDR2 LQKENI. The CDR3 loop reads CASSAGGTTEAFF.

V and J are TRBV10-3 and TRBJ2-7; TCRdb names TRBD1, which stays unverified in the absence of DNA. Per germline, CDR1 ENHRY and CDR2 SYGVKD. The CDR3 contains 17 residues. CDR3 in amino acids: CAISESEEFFLPRGEYF.

The J gene is TRBJ1-1, the V gene TRBV18. The CDR3 is made up of 15 amino acids. Germline lookup yields CDR1 KGHSH and CDR2 LQKENI. This chain's CDR3 is CASPPPGGGFTEAFF.

The chain joins TRBV5-5 to TRBJ1-5; TCRdb proposes TRBD1, but this gene call is untestable without DNA. CDR1 is SGHKS and CDR2 is YYEKEE in the germline V gene (reference sequence). The CDR3 covers 14 residues. CDR3: CASSLGPGQEPQHF.

V and J are TRBV4-2 and TRBJ2-7; TCRdb reports TRBD2, a call that lacks DNA to check it against. The germline gives CDR1 LGHNA, CDR2 YNFKEQ. The CDR3 is 17 residues long. CDR3 sequence reads: CASSQALFGLAVGEQYF.

The CDR3 spells CASKQGQNGYTF. The V call is TRBV7-8, the J call TRBJ1-2; TCRdb outputs TRBD1, but without DNA this stays unchecked. CDR3 length: 12 residues. Germline V gives CDR1 SGHVS, CDR2 FQNEAQ.

This chain connects TRBV20-1 to TRBJ2-5; as DNA is missing, the TRBD2 call by TCRdb cannot be tested. The CDR3 covers 13 residues. CDR1 DFQATT and CDR2 SNEGSKA come from the germline V gene (reference sequence). This CDR3 is CSAIRLGVETQYF.